The 3 T cell receptor beta chains reported below all come from one sample, sequenced in a study of shared clonotypes between healthy human individuals. Naive CD8 cells comprised CD45RO-negative, CCR7-positively selected cells, excluding terminally differentiated effector memory CD45RA+ cells. Generated by immunoSEQ multiplex PCR, the TCRdb table keeps only in-frame clones and is missing some. Of under 850,000 clones listed, about 92% are singletons. The source material was naive CD8+ T cells sorted from blood. Receptors originate from a man aged 25 to 40 in good health.

This chain uses TRBV7-6 with TRBJ2-1; D might be TRBD2 (5 bases). V dropped 6 bases and J dropped 2 bases, with 11 bases sitting between them. Germline CDR1 reads SGHVS; CDR2 reads FNYEAQ. The CDR3 sequence is 14 residues long. CDR3 residues: CASSQDYTYNEQFF. The CDR3 DNA reads TGTGCCAGCAGTCAAGACTATACCTACAATGAGCAGTTCTTC.

The genes are TRBV7-9 and TRBJ2-5; 7 nucleotides align to TRBD1. Germline-derived CDR1 and CDR2 are SEHNR and FQNEAQ (reference sequence). After removal of 2 bases from V and 5 bases from J, the junction contained 8 bases not matched to a gene. This CDR3 is 15 amino acids long. CDR3 region: CASSLHSRGLETQYF. The CDR3 DNA is TGTGCCAGCAGCTTACATAGTAGGGGGCTTGAGACCCAGTACTTC.

This sequence joins TRBV10-1 and TRBJ2-1; D is perhaps TRBD1 (5 bases). The germline V and J ends were trimmed by 0 bases and 3 bases, with 12 bases remaining between them. There are 16 residues in the CDR3. Germline V gene data show CDR1 as WNHNN and CDR2 as SYGVQD (reference sequence). The DNA for the CDR3 is TGCGCCAGCAGTGAGTCATTGGGGCCCCGCTACAATGAGCAGTTCTTC. Its protein product is CASSESLGPRYNEQFF.